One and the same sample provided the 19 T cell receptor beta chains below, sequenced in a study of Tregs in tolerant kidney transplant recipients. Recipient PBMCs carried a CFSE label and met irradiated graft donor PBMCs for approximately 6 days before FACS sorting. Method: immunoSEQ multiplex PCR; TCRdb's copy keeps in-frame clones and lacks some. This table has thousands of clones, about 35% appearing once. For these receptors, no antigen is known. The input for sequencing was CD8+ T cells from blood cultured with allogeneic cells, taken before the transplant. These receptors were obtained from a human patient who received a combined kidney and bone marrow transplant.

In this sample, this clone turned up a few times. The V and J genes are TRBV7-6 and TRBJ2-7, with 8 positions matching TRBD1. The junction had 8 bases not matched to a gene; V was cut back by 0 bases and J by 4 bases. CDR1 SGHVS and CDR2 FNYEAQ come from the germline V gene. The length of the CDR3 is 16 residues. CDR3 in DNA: TGTGCCAGCAGCTTAGCTGGGACAGGCGGTCTATACGAGCAGTACTTC. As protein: CASSLAGTGGLYEQYF.

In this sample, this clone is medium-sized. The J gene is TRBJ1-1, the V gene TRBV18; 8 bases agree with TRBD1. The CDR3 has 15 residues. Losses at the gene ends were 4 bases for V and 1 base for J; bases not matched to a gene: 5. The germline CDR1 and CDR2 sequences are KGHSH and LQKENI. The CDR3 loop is CASSLKDRANTEAFF. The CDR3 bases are TGTGCCAGCTCACTAAAGGACAGGGCGAACACTGAAGCTTTCTTT.

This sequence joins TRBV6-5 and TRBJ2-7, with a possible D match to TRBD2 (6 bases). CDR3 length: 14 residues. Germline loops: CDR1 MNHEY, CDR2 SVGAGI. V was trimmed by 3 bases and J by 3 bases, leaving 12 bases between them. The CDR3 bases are TGTGCCAGCAGTTATTCTTACGGGGGCTACGAGCAGTACTTC. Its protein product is CASSYSYGGYEQYF.

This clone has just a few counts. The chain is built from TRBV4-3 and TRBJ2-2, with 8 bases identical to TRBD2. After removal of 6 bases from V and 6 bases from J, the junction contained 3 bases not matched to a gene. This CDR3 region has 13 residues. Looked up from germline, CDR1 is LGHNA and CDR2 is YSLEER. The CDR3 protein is CASRNSGAGELFF. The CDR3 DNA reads TGCGCCAGCAGGAATAGCGGGGCCGGGGAGCTGTTTTTT.

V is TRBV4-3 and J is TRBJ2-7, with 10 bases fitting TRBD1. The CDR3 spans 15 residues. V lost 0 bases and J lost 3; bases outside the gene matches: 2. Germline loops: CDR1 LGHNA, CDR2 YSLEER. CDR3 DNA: TGCGCCAGCAGCCAAGAACGGGACAGGGGCTACGAGCAGTACTTC. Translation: CASSQERDRGYEQYF.

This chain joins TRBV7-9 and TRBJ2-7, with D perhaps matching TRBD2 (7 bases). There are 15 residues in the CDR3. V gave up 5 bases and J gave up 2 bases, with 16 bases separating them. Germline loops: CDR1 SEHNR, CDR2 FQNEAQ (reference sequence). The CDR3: CASSPSAGTTYEQYF. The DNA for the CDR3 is TGTGCCAGCAGCCCCTCAGCGGGGACAACCTACGAGCAGTACTTC.

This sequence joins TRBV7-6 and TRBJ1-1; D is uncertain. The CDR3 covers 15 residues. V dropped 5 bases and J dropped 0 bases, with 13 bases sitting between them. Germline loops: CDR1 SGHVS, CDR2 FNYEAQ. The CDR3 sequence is CASSPWEPMNTEAFF. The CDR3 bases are TGTGCCAGCAGCCCATGGGAGCCTATGAACACTGAAGCTTTCTTT.

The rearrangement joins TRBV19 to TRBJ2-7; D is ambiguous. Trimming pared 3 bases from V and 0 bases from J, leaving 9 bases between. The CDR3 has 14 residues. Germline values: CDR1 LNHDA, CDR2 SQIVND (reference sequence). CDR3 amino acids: CASSIPVSSYEQYF. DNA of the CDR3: TGTGCCAGTAGTATCCCGGTTAGCTCCTACGAGCAGTACTTC.

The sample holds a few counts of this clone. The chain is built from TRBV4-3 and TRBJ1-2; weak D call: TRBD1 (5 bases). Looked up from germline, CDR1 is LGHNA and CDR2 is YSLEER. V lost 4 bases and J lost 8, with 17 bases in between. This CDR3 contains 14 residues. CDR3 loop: CASSLPTDPLGYTF. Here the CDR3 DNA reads TGCGCCAGCAGCCTCCCGACAGATCCGTTAGGCTACACCTTC.

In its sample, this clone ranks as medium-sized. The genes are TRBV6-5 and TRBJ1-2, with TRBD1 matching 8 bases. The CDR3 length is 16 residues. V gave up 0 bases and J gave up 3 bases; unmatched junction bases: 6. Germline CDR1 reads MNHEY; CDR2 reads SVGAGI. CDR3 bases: TGTGCCAGCAGTTACTCGATGACAGGGGAATACTATGGCTACACCTTC. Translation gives CASSYSMTGEYYGYTF.

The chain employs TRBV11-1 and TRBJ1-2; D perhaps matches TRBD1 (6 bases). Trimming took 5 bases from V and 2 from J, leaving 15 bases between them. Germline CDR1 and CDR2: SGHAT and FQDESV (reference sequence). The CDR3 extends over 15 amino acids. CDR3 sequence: CASSPPTRGNYGYTF. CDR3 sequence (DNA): TGTGCCAGCAGCCCCCCGACCAGGGGAAACTATGGCTACACCTTC.

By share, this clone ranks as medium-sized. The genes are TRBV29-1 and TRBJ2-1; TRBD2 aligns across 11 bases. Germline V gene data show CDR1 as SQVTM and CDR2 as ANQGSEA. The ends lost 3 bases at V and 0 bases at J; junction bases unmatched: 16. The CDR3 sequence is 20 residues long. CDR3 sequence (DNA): TGCAGCGTTGATTCGATGGCTAGCGGGAGGTTCCGAAGCTCCTACAATGAGCAGTTCTTC. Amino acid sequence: CSVDSMASGRFRSSYNEQFF.

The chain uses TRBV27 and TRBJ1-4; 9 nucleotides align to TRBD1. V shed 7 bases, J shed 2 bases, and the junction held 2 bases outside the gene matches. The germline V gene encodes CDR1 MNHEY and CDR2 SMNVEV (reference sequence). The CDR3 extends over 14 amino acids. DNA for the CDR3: TGTGCCAGCACAGGGACAGGGACTAATGAAAAACTGTTTTTT. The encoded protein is CASTGTGTNEKLFF.

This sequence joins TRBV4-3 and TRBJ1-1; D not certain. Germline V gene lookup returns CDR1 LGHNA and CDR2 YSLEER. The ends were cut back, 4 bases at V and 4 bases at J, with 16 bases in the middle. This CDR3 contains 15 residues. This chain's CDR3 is CASSLTNIGSTEAFF. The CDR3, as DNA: TGCGCCAGCAGCCTGACGAACATCGGGAGCACTGAAGCTTTCTTT.

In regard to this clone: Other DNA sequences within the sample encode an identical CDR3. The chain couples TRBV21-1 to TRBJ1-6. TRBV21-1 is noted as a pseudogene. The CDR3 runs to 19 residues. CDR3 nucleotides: TGTGCCAGCAGCAAAACGGTAGGAGGAAGGTTCACCTATAATTCCCCCCTCCACTTT. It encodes CASSKTVGGRFTYNSPLHF.

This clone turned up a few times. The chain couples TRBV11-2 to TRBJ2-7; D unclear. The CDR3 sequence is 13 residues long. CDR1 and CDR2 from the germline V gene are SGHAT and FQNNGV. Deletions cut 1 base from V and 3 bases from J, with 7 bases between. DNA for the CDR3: TGTGCCAGCAGCTTAGGGCCAGACTACGAGCAGTACTTC. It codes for CASSLGPDYEQYF.

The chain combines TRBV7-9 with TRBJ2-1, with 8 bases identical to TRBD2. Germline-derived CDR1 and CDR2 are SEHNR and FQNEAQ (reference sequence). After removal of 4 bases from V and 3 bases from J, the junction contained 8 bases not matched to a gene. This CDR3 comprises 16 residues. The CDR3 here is CASSSGLAGHYNEQFF. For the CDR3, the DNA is TGTGCCAGCAGCTCCGGTCTAGCGGGCCACTACAATGAGCAGTTCTTC.

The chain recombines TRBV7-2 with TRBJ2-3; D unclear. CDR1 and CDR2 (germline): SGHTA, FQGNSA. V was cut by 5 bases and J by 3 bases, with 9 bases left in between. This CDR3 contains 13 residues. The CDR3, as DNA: TGTGCCAGCAGCCCGCTAGTGACAGATACGCAGTATTTT. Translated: CASSPLVTDTQYF.

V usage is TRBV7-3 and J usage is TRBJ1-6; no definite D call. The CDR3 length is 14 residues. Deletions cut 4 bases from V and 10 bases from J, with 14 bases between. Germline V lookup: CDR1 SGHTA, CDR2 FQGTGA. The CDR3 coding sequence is TGTGCCAGCAGCTCCGGGATTGGAGACTCACCCCTCCACTTT. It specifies CASSSGIGDSPLHF. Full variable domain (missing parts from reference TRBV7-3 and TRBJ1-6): GAGVSQTPSNKVTEKGKYVELRCDPISGHTALYWYRQSLGQGPEFLIYFQGTGAADDSGLPNDRFFAVRPEGSVSTLKIQRTERGDSAVYLCASSSGIGDSPLHFGNGTRLTVT.